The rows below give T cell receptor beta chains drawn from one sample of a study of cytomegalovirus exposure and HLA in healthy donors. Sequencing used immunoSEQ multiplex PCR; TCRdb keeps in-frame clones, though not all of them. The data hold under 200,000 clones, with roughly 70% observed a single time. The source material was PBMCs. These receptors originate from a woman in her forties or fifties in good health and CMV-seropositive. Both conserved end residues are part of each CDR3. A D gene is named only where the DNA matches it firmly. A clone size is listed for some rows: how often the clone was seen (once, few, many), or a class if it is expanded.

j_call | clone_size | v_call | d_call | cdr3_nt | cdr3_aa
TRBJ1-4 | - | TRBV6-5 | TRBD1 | TGTGCCAGCAGGACAGGGAGTGAAAAACTGTTTTTT | CASRTGSEKLFF
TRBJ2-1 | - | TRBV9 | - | TGTGCCAGCAGCGTAGGTGGACTTGACAATGAGCAGTTCTTC | CASSVGGLDNEQFF
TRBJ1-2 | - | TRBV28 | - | TGTGCCAGCAGTTTCGATGCGACGGGGGTCTGGGGCTACACCTTC | CASSFDATGVWGYTF
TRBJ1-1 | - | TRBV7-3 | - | TGTGCCAGCAGCTTATTCGGGAACACTGAAGCTTTCTTT | CASSLFGNTEAFF
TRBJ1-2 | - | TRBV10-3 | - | TGTGCCATCAGTGTCCGTCAAGAGGGCTACACCTTC | CAISVRQEGYTF
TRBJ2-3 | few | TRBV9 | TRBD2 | TGTGCCAGCAGCGGACCACTAGCGGGCACAGATACGCAGTATTTT | CASSGPLAGTDTQYF
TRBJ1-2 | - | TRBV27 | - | TGTGCCAGCAGTCGAATACAGGGAAACTATGGCTACACCTTC | CASSRIQGNYGYTF
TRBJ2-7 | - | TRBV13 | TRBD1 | TGTGCCAGCAGCGACGCCGGGACAGGGGGCGAGCAGTACTTC | CASSDAGTGGEQYF
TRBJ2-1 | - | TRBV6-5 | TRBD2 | TGTGCCAGCAGTTACCTGCGGACTAGTCACAATGAGCAGTTCTTC | CASSYLRTSHNEQFF
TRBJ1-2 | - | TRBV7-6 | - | TGTGCCAGCAGCTCCTCCGAGGCAGGGCACCTCAACTATGGCTACACCTTC | CASSSSEAGHLNYGYTF
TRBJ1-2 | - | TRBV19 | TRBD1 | TGTGCCAGTAGTATAGTCTCCAGGGGGCCTCACACCTTC | CASSIVSRGPHTF
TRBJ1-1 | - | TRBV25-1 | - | TGTGCCAGCAGTGAAGGGGCGGCCCAGGGGATGAACACTGAAGCTTTCTTT | CASSEGAAQGMNTEAFF
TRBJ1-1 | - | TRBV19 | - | TGTGCCAGTAGTTCGATGTGGGAGGGGGACACTGAAGCTTTCTTT | CASSSMWEGDTEAFF
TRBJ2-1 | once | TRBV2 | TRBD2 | TGTGCCAGCAGGAGGGGTCTAGCGGGGGGGAATGAGCAGTTCTTC | CASRRGLAGGNEQFF
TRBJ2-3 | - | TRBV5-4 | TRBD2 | TGTGCCAGCAGCACGGGACTAGTAATTAGGCCAGATACGCAGTATTTT | CASSTGLVIRPDTQYF
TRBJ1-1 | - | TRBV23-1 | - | TGCGCCAGCAGTCAACGAGAGGCGAACACTGAAGCTTTCTTT | CASSQREANTEAFF
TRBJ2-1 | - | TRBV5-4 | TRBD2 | TGTGCCAGCAGCCAGGAGGCAACTAGCGGGGGTGAGGAGCAGTTCTTC | CASSQEATSGGEEQFF
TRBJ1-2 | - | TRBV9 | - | TGTGCCAGCAGCGACAGCCCAGGGGCGGCTATCGATTTCGTCTATGGCTACACCTTC | CASSDSPGAAIDFVYGYTF
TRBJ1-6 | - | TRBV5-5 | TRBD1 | TGTGCCAGCAGCCGGATCGGCACAGGGGATTTTAAGGACTCACCCCTCCACTTT | CASSRIGTGDFKDSPLHF
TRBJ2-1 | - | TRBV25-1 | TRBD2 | TGTGCCAGCAGTCCCAGCGGGGGGGCCCGTGAGCAGTTCTTC | CASSPSGGAREQFF
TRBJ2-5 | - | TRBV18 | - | TGTGCCAGCTCACCGACCAGGGGGACCCAGTACTTC | CASSPTRGTQYF
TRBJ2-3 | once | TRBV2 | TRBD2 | TGTGCCAGCCGGGGGGACTTTGAAGATACGCAGTATTTT | CASRGDFEDTQYF